These 8 T cell receptor beta chains share one sample of origin, sequenced in a study of T cells after yellow fever vaccination. From the 5' RACE reads, TCRdb called clonotypes with MiXCR, one entry per CDR3 protein. Of a few hundred thousand distinct CDR3 sequences listed, 7% to 10% are singletons. Sample: PBMCs, taken about 41 days after the first yellow fever vaccination. The receptors derive from a man between 18 and 35 years old who received the YFV17D yellow fever vaccine.

V gene TRBV4-1 combines with J gene TRBJ1-2; perhaps TRBD1 as D (6 bases). The CDR3 spans 17 residues. Per germline, CDR1 MGHRA and CDR2 YSYEKL. With 1 base removed from V and 3 bases from J, the gap between germline ends came to 18 bases. CDR3 residues: CASSQGGQLMTDYGYTF. For the CDR3, the DNA is TGCGCCAGCAGCCAAGGGGGGCAGCTGATGACAGACTATGGCTACACCTTC.

This clonotype has a handful of counts. This chain connects TRBV7-2 to TRBJ2-2; the D is unclear. The CDR3 contains 14 residues. Germline V CDR1 and CDR2: SGHTA, FQGNSA. V gave up 5 bases and J gave up 1 base, with 8 bases separating them. CDR3 sequence: CASSKTRNTGELFF. The DNA of the CDR3 is TGTGCCAGCAGCAAAACAAGGAACACCGGGGAGCTGTTTTTT.

In this sample, this clonotype turned up a few times. The chain combines TRBV4-3 with TRBJ1-4; 9 bases are shared with TRBD1. V was clipped by 0 bases and J by 8 bases; unmatched bases: 10. Looked up from germline, CDR1 is LGHNA and CDR2 is YSLEER. The CDR3 covers 17 residues. CDR3 region: CASSQDQGQGWDEKLFF. CDR3 nucleotide sequence: TGCGCCAGCAGCCAAGACCAAGGACAGGGGTGGGACGAAAAACTGTTTTTT.

This clonotype turned up a few times. The genes are TRBV4-1 and TRBJ2-5; 7 bases are a match to TRBD1. J lost 4 bases, V lost 0 bases, and 2 bases had no gene match. Germline assignment: CDR1 MGHRA and CDR2 YSYEKL. There are 14 residues in the CDR3. In DNA, the CDR3 is TGCGCCAGCAGCCAAGAAAGGACAGGAGAGACCCAGTACTTC. Protein sequence: CASSQERTGETQYF.

The chain carries TRBV29-1 and TRBJ2-5; 7 nucleotides match TRBD2. V lost 7 bases to trimming and J lost 1 base; unmatched junction nucleotides: 3. CDR1 is SQVTM and CDR2 is ANQGSEA in the germline V gene. The CDR3 runs to 12 residues. The CDR3: CSGEGSQETQYF. In nucleotides, the CDR3 is TGCAGCGGGGAGGGGAGCCAAGAGACCCAGTACTTC.

This clonotype was found a few times. This rearrangement joins TRBV18 to TRBJ2-7; TRBD1 matches 7 bases. The CDR3 sequence is 13 residues long. Germline V lookup: CDR1 KGHSH, CDR2 LQKENI. After removal of 8 bases from V and 1 base from J, the junction contained 5 bases not matched to a gene. The CDR3 bases are TGTGCCAGCGCCGGGACAGATTCCTACGAGCAGTACGTC. It translates to CASAGTDSYEQYV.

This clonotype was observed a few times. The chain couples TRBV10-3 to TRBJ2-3; TRBD2 matches at 11 bases. The CDR3 spans 14 residues. With V trimmed by 7 bases and J by 1 base, 1 base remained unmatched. Germline CDR1 and CDR2: ENHRY and SYGVKD. For the CDR3, the DNA is TGTGCCATCATGGGACTAGCGGGCACAGATACGCAGTATTTT. Protein product: CAIMGLAGTDTQYF.

This clonotype has more than one count but fewer than ten. The CDR3 spells CASSSGRNQPQHF. In nucleotides, the CDR3 is TGTGCCAGCAGTTCGGGACGCAATCAGCCCCAGCATTTT. The chain couples TRBV12-3 or TRBV12-4 to TRBJ1-5, with a possible D match to TRBD1 (5 bases). The CDR3 is 13 amino acids. Trimming removed 4 bases at V and 2 bases at J, with 6 bases between.